This TCR beta chain was obtained from a study of blood T cell repertoires in COVID-19. Background on the study: PBMCs, B-cell-depleted T cells, or T cells were the source of the cDNA or gDNA that made up the material.

Assay used: immunoSEQ multiplex PCR; TCRdb lists only in-frame clones, some missing. Here the sample spans 140,000 or so clones, around 90% being singletons. This receptor was obtained from a human donor in a cohort sampled during active COVID-19. Input material: peripheral blood.

The CDR3 region has the DNA TGTGCCAGCGAGCCCAGGGTTGGTGAGCAGTTCTTC. Translated, it gives CASEPRVGEQFF. The rearrangement joins TRBV7-9 to TRBJ2-1, with a weak D call TRBD1 (5 bases). V was clipped by 8 bases and J by 9 bases, with 14 bases between them. In germline, CDR1 is SEHNR, CDR2 FQNEAQ (reference sequence). The CDR3 is 12 residues long.